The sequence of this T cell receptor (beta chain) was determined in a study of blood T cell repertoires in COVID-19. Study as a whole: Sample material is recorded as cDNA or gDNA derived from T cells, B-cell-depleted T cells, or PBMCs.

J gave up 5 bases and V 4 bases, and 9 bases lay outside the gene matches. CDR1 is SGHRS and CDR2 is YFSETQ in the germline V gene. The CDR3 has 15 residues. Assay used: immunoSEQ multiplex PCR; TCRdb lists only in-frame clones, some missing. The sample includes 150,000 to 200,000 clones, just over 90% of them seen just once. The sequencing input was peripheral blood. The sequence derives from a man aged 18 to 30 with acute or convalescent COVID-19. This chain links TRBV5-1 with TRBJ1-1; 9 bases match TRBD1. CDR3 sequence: CASSLGTGFTTEAFF. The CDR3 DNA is TGCGCCAGCAGCCTCGGGACAGGGTTTACTACTGAAGCTTTCTTT.